This TCR beta chain is from a study of CD8 T cells in Susac syndrome. With regard to this clonotype: No antigen is known for it.

The CDR3 runs 14 residues. The germline CDR1 and CDR2 sequences are SEHNR and FQNEAQ (reference sequence). V was clipped by 2 bases and J by 2 bases, with 9 bases between them. RNA totalling roughly 0.45 to 1 ug underwent reverse transcription with random hexamers. Coverage of TCR beta CDR3 amplification by immunoSEQ multiplex PCR extended to 54 Vbeta and 13 Jbeta. TCRdb re-analysed the immunoSEQ multiplex PCR reads in MiXCR, keeping a single row per CDR3 protein. The table includes hundreds of thousands of distinct CDR3 sequences, 89% detected once. Study conclusions and caveats: It was acknowledged by the study that relatively few individuals were included in its TCR sequencing and HLA analysis.

TEMRA cells were FACS-enriched and CD8+ and CD4+ T cells negatively isolated. Sample: CD8+ T cells from PBMCs. This receptor was taken from a human donor with multiple sclerosis. J is TRBJ1-1 and V is TRBV7-9; D unclear. The CDR3 reads CASSLFGINTEAFF. CDR3 DNA sequence: TGTGCCAGCAGCTTATTTGGGATTAACACTGAAGCTTTCTTT.